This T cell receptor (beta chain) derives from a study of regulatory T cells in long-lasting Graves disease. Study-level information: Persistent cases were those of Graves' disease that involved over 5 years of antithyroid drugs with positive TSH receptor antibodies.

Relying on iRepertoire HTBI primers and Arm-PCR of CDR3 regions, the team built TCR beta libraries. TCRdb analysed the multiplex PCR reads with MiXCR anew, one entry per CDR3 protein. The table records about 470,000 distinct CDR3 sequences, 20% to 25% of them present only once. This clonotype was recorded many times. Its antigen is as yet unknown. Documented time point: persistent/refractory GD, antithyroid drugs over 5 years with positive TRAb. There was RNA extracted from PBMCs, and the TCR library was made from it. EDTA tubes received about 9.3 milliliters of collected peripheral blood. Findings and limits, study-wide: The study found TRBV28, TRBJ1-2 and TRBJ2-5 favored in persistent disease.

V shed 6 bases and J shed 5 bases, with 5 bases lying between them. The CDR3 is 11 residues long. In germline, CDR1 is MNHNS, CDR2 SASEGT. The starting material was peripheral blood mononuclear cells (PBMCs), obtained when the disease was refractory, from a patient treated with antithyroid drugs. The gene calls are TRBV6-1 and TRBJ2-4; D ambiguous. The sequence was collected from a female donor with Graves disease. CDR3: CASRDQNIQYF. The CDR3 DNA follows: TGTGCCAGCAGAGATCAAAACATTCAGTACTTC.